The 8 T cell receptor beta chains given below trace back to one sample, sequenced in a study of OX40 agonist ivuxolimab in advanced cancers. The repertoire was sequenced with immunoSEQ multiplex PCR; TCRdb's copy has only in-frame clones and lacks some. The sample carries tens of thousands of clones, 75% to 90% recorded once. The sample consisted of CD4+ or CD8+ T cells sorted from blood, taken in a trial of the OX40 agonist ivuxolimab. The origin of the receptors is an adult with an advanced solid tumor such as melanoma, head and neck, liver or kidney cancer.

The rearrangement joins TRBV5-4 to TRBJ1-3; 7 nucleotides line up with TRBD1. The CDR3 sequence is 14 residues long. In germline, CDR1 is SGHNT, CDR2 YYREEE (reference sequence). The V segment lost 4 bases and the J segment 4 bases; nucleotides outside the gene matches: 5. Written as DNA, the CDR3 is TGTGCCAGCAGCAAGGGGGCTACGGGAAACACCATATATTTT. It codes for CASSKGATGNTIYF.

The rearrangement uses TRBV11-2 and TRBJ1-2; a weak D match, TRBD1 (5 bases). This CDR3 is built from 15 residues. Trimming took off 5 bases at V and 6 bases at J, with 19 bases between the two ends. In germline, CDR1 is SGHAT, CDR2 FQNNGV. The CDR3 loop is CASSLYRDSGDGYTF. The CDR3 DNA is TGTGCCAGCAGCCTCTACCGGGACTCTGGAGATGGCTACACCTTC. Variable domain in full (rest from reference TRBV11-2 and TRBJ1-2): EAGVAQSPRYKIIEKRQSVAFWCNPISGHATLYWYQQILGQGPKLLIQFQNNGVVDDSQLPKDRFSAERLKGVDSTLKIQPAKLEDSAVYLCASSLYRDSGDGYTFGSGTRLTVV.

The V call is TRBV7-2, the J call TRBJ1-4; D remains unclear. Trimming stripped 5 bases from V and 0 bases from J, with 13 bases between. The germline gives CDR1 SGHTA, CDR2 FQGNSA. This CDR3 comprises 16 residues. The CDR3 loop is CASSLQAYATNEKLFF. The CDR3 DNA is TGTGCCAGCAGCCTTCAGGCGTACGCAACTAATGAAAAACTGTTTTTT.

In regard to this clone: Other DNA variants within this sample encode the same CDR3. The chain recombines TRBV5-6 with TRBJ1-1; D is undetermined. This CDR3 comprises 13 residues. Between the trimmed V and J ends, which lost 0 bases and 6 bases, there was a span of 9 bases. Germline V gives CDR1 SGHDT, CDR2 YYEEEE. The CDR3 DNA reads TGTGCCAGCAGCTTGGCCGATGGTTCTGAAGCTTTCTTT. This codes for CASSLADGSEAFF.

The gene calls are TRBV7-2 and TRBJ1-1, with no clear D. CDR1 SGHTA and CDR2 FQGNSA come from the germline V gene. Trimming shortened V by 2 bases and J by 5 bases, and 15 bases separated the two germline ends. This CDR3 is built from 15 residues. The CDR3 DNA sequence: TGTGCCAGCAGCTTATTGGGCAGAGTGGGTACTGAAGCTTTCTTT. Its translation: CASSLLGRVGTEAFF.

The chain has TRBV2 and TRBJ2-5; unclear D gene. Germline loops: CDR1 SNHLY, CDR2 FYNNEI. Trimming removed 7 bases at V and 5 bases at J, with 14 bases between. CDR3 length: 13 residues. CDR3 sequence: CASTPPAPETQYF. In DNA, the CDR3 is TGTGCCAGCACCCCGCCGGCCCCGGAGACCCAGTACTTC.

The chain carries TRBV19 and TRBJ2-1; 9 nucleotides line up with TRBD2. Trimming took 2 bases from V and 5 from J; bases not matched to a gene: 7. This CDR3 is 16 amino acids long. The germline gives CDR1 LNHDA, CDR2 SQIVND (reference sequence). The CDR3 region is CASSILAGAINNEQFF. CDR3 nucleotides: TGTGCCAGTAGTATATTAGCGGGAGCTATAAACAATGAGCAGTTCTTC.

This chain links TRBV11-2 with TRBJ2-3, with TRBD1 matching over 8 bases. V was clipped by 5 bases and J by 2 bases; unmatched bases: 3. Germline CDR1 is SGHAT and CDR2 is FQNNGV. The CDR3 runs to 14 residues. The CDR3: CASSRDRLTDTQYF. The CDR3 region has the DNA TGTGCCAGCAGCCGGGACAGGCTCACAGATACGCAGTATTTT.